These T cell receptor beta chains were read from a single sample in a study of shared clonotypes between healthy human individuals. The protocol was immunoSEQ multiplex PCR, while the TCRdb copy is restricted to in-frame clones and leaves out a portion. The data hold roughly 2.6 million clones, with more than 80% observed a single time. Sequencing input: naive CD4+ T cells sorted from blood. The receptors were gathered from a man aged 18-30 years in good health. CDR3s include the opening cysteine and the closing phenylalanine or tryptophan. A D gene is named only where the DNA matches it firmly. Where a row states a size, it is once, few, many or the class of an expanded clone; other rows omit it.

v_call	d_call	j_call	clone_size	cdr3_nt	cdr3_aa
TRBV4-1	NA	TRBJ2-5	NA	TGCGCCAGCAGCCAAGTCCATCCGGAGACCCAGTACTTC	CASSQVHPETQYF
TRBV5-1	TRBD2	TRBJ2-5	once	TGCGCCAGCAGGGGACTAGCGGCCCAAGAGACCCAGTACTTC	CASRGLAAQETQYF
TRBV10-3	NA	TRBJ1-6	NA	TGTGCCATCAGTGAGCAGCTTTCACCCCTCCACTTT	CAISEQLSPLHF
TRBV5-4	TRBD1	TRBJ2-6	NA	TGTGCCAGCAGACCGGGACAGGGGATCGCTGGGGCCAACGTCCTGACTTTC	CASRPGQGIAGANVLTF
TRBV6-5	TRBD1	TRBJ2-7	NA	TGTGCCAGCAGGCACCGGGACAGGGATACCTACGAGCAGTACTTC	CASRHRDRDTYEQYF
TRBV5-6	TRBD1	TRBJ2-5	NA	TGTGCCAGCAGCTTGGGGGTTGGGAGGTTTGGGACAGGGCTGTCCCAGTACTTC	CASSLGVGRFGTGLSQYF
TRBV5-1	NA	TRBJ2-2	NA	TGCGCCAGCACCCAAAGGACAGACTCTACCGGGGAGCTGTTTTTT	CASTQRTDSTGELFF
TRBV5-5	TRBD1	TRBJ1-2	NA	TGTGCCAGCAGCGCGAGCCGGGACAGGGACTATGGCTACACCTTC	CASSASRDRDYGYTF
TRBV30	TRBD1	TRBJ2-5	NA	TGTGCCTGGAGTGGGACAGGGGGCGACGGGGAGACCCAGTACTTC	CAWSGTGGDGETQYF
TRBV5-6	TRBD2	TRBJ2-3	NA	TGTGCCAGCAGCTTCGGGACTAGCGGGGCACTATATACGCAGTATTTT	CASSFGTSGALYTQYF
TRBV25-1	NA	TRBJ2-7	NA	TGTGCCAGCAGTCCTCCCGCAGTCTACGAGCAGTACTTC	CASSPPAVYEQYF
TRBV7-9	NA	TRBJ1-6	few	TGTGCCAGCAGCCCTCAAGGAAATAATTCACCCCTCCACTTT	CASSPQGNNSPLHF
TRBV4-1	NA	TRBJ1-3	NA	TGCGCCAGCAGCTCATGGGGCACAGGAAACACCATATATTTT	CASSSWGTGNTIYF
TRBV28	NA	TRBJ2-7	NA	TGTGCCAGCAGTTTGGAGGGATTAGGCTACGAGCAGTACTTC	CASSLEGLGYEQYF
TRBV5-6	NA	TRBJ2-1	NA	TGTGCCAGCAGCTTGTTGGCGCGGGACTCCTACAATGAGCAGTTCTTC	CASSLLARDSYNEQFF
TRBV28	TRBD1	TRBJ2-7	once	TGTGCCAGCAGTTTTGGACAGGACAGATACGAGCAGTACTTC	CASSFGQDRYEQYF
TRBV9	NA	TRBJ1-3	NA	TGTGCCAGCCAGAGCTCTGGAAACACCATATATTTT	CASQSSGNTIYF
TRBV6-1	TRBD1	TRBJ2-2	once	TGTGCCAGCAGTCCAGGGGGCCGCAACACCGGGGAGCTGTTTTTT	CASSPGGRNTGELFF
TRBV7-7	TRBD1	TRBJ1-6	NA	TGTGCTAGCAGCTTAGGGGGCCCAAAGGGACCCCTCCACTTT	CASSLGGPKGPLHF
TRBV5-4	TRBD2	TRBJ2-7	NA	TGTGCCAGCAGCTTGGAGGGACTAGGCTCGTACGAGCAGTACTTC	CASSLEGLGSYEQYF
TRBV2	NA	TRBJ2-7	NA	TGTGCCAGCAGTGAGTTGACATACGAGCAGTACTTC	CASSELTYEQYF
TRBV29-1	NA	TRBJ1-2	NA	TGCAGCGTTGAAGTGATCGGGGGCGGAGGCTACACCTTC	CSVEVIGGGGYTF
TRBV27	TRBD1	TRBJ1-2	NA	TGTGCCAGCAGTTCGGCCGACAGGGCTGGCTACACCTTC	CASSSADRAGYTF
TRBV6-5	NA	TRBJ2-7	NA	TGTGCCAGCAGTTACCTAGGAGCCGAGCAGTACTTC	CASSYLGAEQYF
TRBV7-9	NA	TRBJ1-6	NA	TGTGCCAGCAGCTTAGTAACCAGTGGAAATTCACCCCTCCACTTT	CASSLVTSGNSPLHF
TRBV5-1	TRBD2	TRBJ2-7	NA	TGCGCCAGCAGCTTGTTAGCGGGGTCCTACGAGCAGTACTTC	CASSLLAGSYEQYF
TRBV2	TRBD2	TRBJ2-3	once	TGTGCCAGCAGCGTCCTGACTAGCGGGATTGCAGATACGCAGTATTTT	CASSVLTSGIADTQYF
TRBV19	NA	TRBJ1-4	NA	TGTGCCAGTAAACCGGATAGCTATAATGAAAAACTGTTTTTT	CASKPDSYNEKLFF
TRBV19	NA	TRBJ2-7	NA	TGTGCCAGTAGTCAACAGGTGGGCTACGAGCAGTACTTC	CASSQQVGYEQYF
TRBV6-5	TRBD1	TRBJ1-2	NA	TGTGCCAGCAAACCGGGACAGGGGAGCTATGGCTACACCTTC	CASKPGQGSYGYTF
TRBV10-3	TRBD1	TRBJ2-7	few	TGTGCCATCAGCCAAGGGGGCAGTTCCTACGAGCAGTACTTC	CAISQGGSSYEQYF
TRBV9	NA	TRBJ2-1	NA	TGTGCCAGCACGGGGATAAACAATGAGCAGTTCTTC	CASTGINNEQFF
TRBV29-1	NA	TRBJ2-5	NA	TGCAGCGTTGATTTGGGGCGTCAAGAGACCCAGTACTTC	CSVDLGRQETQYF
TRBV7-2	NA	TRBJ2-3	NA	TGTGCCAGCAGCCCGCAGGGGACTACCAGCACAGATACGCAGTATTTT	CASSPQGTTSTDTQYF
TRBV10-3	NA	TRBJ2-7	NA	TGTGCCATCAGTGAGTCTGCGGACGAGCAGTACTTC	CAISESADEQYF
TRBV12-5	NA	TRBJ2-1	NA	TGTGCTAGTGGTTTGGAGCTAGGGGGGGCTGAGCAGTTCTTC	CASGLELGGAEQFF
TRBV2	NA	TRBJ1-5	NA	TGTGCCACCCAGGGGAATCGGGGCCTTAGCAATCAGCCCCAGCATTTT	CATQGNRGLSNQPQHF
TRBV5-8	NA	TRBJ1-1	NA	TGTGCCAGCAGCGTCGGACAGACGGTCACTGAAGCTTTCTTT	CASSVGQTVTEAFF
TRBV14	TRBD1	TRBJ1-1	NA	TGTGCCAGCAGCCAAGATATATGGTGGCGAGGACAAGGGCAGGGGGAAGAGAACACTGAAGCTTTCTTT	CASSQDIWWRGQGQGEENTEAFF
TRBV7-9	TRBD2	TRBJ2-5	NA	TGTGCCAGCAGCACTCGGACTAGCGCGGAGACCCAGTACTTC	CASSTRTSAETQYF
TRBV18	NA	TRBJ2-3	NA	TGTGCCAGCTCACCTGGGGATACGCAGTATTTT	CASSPGDTQYF
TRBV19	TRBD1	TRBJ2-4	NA	TGTGCCAGTACCGTGGACAGGGGGCAAAACATTCAGTACTTC	CASTVDRGQNIQYF
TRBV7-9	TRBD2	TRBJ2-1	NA	TGTGCCAGCCCCTCGAGCGGGGGGTGGAATGAGCAGTTCTTC	CASPSSGGWNEQFF
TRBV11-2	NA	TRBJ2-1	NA	TGTGCCAGCAGCTCCGGACAGTCGGCCTTCAATGAGCAGTTCTTC	CASSSGQSAFNEQFF
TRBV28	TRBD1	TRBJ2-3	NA	TGTGCCAGCCCCCCAGGGCAGGGACAGGGTCTCCCAGATACGCAGTATTTT	CASPPGQGQGLPDTQYF
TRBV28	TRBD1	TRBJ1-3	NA	TGTGCCGGACAGGGGGCGGCTGGAAACACCATATATTTT	CAGQGAAGNTIYF
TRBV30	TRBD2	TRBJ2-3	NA	TGTGCCGCGGGGGACACAGATACGCAGTATTTT	CAAGDTDTQYF
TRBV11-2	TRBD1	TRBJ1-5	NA	TGTGCCAGCAGCACAGACAGGGGTGGACAGCCCCAGCATTTT	CASSTDRGGQPQHF
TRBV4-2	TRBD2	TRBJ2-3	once	TGTGCCAGCAGCCAAGAAACTAGCGGGGGCACAGATACGCAGTATTTT	CASSQETSGGTDTQYF
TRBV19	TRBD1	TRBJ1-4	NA	TGTGCCAGTATCTCCGGGACAGGGGGCAAAGAAAAACTGTTTTTT	CASISGTGGKEKLFF
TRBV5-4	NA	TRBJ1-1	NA	TGTGCCAGCAGCTTTTATTCGGGTAACACTGAAGCTTTCTTT	CASSFYSGNTEAFF
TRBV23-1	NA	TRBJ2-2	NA	TGCGCCAGCAGCCGGGACACATCGAACACCGGGGAGCTGTTTTTT	CASSRDTSNTGELFF
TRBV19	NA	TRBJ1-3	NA	TGTGCCAGTAGTTTGGGCGGCTCTGGAAACACCATATATTTT	CASSLGGSGNTIYF
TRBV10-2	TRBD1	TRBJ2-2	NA	TGCGCCAGCGGACAGGCGAACACCGGGGAGCTGTTTTTT	CASGQANTGELFF
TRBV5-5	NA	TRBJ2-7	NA	TGTGCCAGCAGCGGCGCCTACGAGCAGTACTTC	CASSGAYEQYF